The rows below give T cell receptor beta chains drawn from one sample of a study of cytomegalovirus exposure and HLA in healthy donors. Measured with immunoSEQ multiplex PCR; TCRdb has only the in-frame clones, and not every one. The sample lists 150,000 to 200,000 clones, approximately 80% occurring once. The sample was PBMCs. Source of these receptors: a man between 18 and 29 years old in good health and CMV-seronegative. Both conserved end residues are part of each CDR3. The order of the fields is V gene, J gene, clone size, D gene, CDR3 protein, CDR3 DNA. D genes are given only for firm matches. The size of a clone is reported for some rows only, either as once, few or many, or as a class for expanded clones.

TRBV7-9	TRBJ2-1	NA	NA	CASSFGLNEQFF	TGTGCCAGCAGCTTTGGTCTAAATGAGCAGTTCTTC
TRBV5-1	TRBJ2-2	NA	NA	CASFLSYGGELFF	TGCGCCAGCTTCCTTTCGTACGGCGGGGAGCTGTTTTTT
TRBV29-1	TRBJ2-7	NA	TRBD1	CSVRPGQGRYEQYF	TGTAGCGTTCGTCCGGGACAGGGAAGATACGAGCAGTACTTC
TRBV10-3	TRBJ2-1	NA	TRBD2	CAIRAGGLHNEQFF	TGTGCCATCAGAGCGGGGGGGCTCCACAATGAGCAGTTCTTC
TRBV25-1	TRBJ1-1	NA	TRBD1	CASSRDSNTEAFF	TGTGCCAGCAGTAGGGACAGTAACACTGAAGCTTTCTTT
TRBV5-1	TRBJ2-7	few	NA	CASSQDSYEQYF	TGCGCCAGCAGCCAAGACAGCTACGAGCAGTACTTC
TRBV5-1	TRBJ1-1	NA	TRBD1	CASSQGQGSTEAFF	TGCGCCAGCAGCCAGGGACAGGGAAGTACTGAAGCTTTCTTT
TRBV7-9	TRBJ1-2	few	NA	CASSPGSGGYTF	TGTGCCAGCAGCCCAGGGTCCGGAGGCTACACCTTC
TRBV28	TRBJ1-5	NA	NA	CASRMTGQGIYGNQPQHF	TGTGCCAGCAGAATGACGGGGCAGGGGATTTATGGCAATCAGCCCCAGCATTTT
TRBV7-9	TRBJ1-1	once	NA	CASSPPGLLPTEAFF	TGTGCCAGCAGCCCACCCGGCCTACTACCCACTGAAGCTTTCTTT
TRBV25-1	TRBJ2-1	NA	TRBD2	CASSPPGTSGISEQFF	TGTGCCAGCAGTCCTCCCGGGACTAGCGGGATTAGTGAGCAGTTCTTC
TRBV4-2	TRBJ2-6	NA	NA	CASSQDSSSGANVLTF	TGTGCCAGCAGCCAAGACAGTTCCTCTGGGGCCAACGTCCTGACTTTC
TRBV7-3	TRBJ2-6	NA	NA	CASSLGGLRTGANVLTF	TGTGCCAGCAGCTTAGGTGGTTTGAGGACTGGGGCCAACGTCCTGACTTTC